Sequencing of this T cell receptor beta chain was carried out in a study of cytomegalovirus exposure and HLA in healthy donors. Study-level points and caveats: In presence/absence analyses, roughly uniform sequencing depth across donors was assumed. High specificity and sensitivity for cytomegalovirus status were reported for the classifier. Rates of TCR association differed by HLA locus in a later analysis, with DRB1 highest and HLA-C lowest. One later analysis reportedly identified an Asian-associated ancestry cluster that showed fewer N-insertions than the roughly 700-donor mean.

Germline assignment: CDR1 MGHRA and CDR2 YSYEKL. The CDR3 totals 15 residues. V was pared by 4 bases and J by 4 bases, with 8 bases of the junction left unmatched. Amplification used 60 Vbeta primers and 13 Jbeta primers. Generated by immunoSEQ multiplex PCR, the TCRdb table keeps only in-frame clones and is missing some. The table has tens of thousands of clones, more than 70% seen once. To note about this clone: Its matching antigen is unknown.

The sample comprised PBMCs. The TCR originated in a woman aged 25 to 45 in good health and CMV-seropositive. The rearrangement links TRBV4-1 to TRBJ1-1; 8 bases are shared with TRBD1. The CDR3 is CASSPQPGQATEAFF. In DNA, the CDR3 is TGCGCCAGCAGCCCCCAGCCGGGACAGGCCACTGAAGCTTTCTTT.